This T cell receptor beta chain was recorded in a study of cytomegalovirus exposure and HLA in healthy donors. Findings and caveats of the study: V- and J-gene trimming of TCR beta was linked (in a later analysis) to a missense DCLRE1C variant. Evidence from a later analysis indicated that most CMV-associated TCR beta chains looked HLA-restricted.

Turning to this clone: The antigen remains undetermined.

Amplification used 60 Vbeta primers and 13 Jbeta primers. Profiling relied on immunoSEQ multiplex PCR, and the TCRdb table lists in-frame clones only, not all of them. The sample shows 100,000 to 150,000 clones, around 67% of them seen only once. Germline CDR1 is PRHDT and CDR2 is FYEKMQ (reference sequence). The CDR3 loop spans 16 amino acids. V gave up 5 bases and J gave up 1 base; unmatched junction bases: 7. The sequenced sample consisted of PBMCs. The TCR sequence derives from a woman aged 40 to 50 in good health and CMV-seropositive. The chain links TRBV13 to TRBJ2-2; 7 bases fit TRBD2. The CDR3 sequence is CASSRGGSGNTGELFF. The CDR3 DNA reads as TGTGCCAGCAGCCGGGGCGGGAGCGGGAACACCGGGGAGCTGTTTTTT.